Sequencing of this T cell receptor beta chain was carried out in a study of control samples from healthy donors and cancer patients. CDR3 size: 17 residues. The V gene lost 4 bases and the J gene lost 2 bases, with 18 bases spanning the gap. Germline V gives CDR1 PRHDT, CDR2 FYEKMQ (reference sequence). Assay used: immunoSEQ multiplex PCR; TCRdb lists only in-frame clones, some missing. The profile shows some 23,000 clones, 85% to 90% of them singletons. The sequence came from a man aged 55 to 70 with head and neck cancer. The genes are TRBV13 and TRBJ2-1, with D tentatively TRBD2 (6 bases). The material sequenced was PBMCs. DNA for the CDR3: TGTGCCAGCAGCTCTGGAGACTGGGCGGGAACCTACAATGAGCAGTTCTTC. It yields the protein CASSSGDWAGTYNEQFF.